The following is a TCR beta chain sequence with its context. What it recognizes is unknown. The table came from immunoSEQ multiplex PCR; TCRdb's copy has only in-frame clones and leaves some out. The data show approximately 99,000 clones, 91% seen once. This specimen comes from a study of graft-versus-host responses after intestinal transplantation. About the study: The whole recipient group had anti-thymocyte globulin induction followed by tacrolimus and steroids for around three years.

Broader study findings: Peak levels of circulating GvH clones tracked with early post-transplant HvG declines. High graft-versus-host to host-versus-graft clonal ratios were seen in allografts of patients with graft-donor T cell macrochimerism. GvH clones were identified in recipient marrow, with some first appearing in ileum or blood.

The receptor's source is a human donor who was the organ donor for an intestinal transplant. The specimen was unstimulated CD4+ T cells sorted from spleen or lymph node cells, collected before transplant.

Written as DNA, the CDR3 is TGTGCCAGCGTCACGGGGAACACTGAAGCTTTCTTT. This gives the protein CASVTGNTEAFF. This chain uses TRBV21-1 with TRBJ1-1. TRBV21-1 is shown as a pseudogene. The CDR3 is made up of 12 amino acids.